What follows are 14 T cell receptor beta chains derived from one specimen sequenced in a study of pediatric ulcerative colitis (dated by TCRdb to about 2019). Library creation used the immunoSEQ multiplex PCR assay. The table was pulled from immuneACCESS by TCRdb, which kept in-frame rearrangements only. Such tables lose some clones; where checked, under half of the loss comes from unresolved V genes, and the rest has no known cause. The sample table lists 15,000 to 20,000 clones, around 70% of them with a count of one. The ten largest clones take up around 3.5% of the sample. During colonoscopy, one to two rectal pinch biopsies were obtained for research purposes. The sequencing input was gut tissue. The receptors shown here come from a girl between 5 and 17 years old with moderate ulcerative colitis.

This clone was observed a handful of times. The chain couples TRBV2 to TRBJ2-2; D is unclear. Germline assignment: CDR1 SNHLY and CDR2 FYNNEI. V was shortened by 4 bases and J by 3 bases, with 9 bases between the two germline ends. There are 14 residues in the CDR3. CDR3 region: CASSGPSHTGELFF. The CDR3, as DNA: TGTGCCAGCAGTGGCCCCTCCCACACCGGGGAGCTGTTTTTT.

The chain is built from TRBV5-1 and TRBJ2-7; weak D call: TRBD1 (6 bases). This CDR3 region has 14 residues. The germline V gene encodes CDR1 SGHRS and CDR2 YFSETQ. The V end lost 3 bases, the J end lost 1 base, and 11 bases lay between the germline ends. The CDR3 DNA reads as TGCGCCAGCAGCTCCGACACAGGGTCCTACGAGCAGTACTTC. Its protein is CASSSDTGSYEQYF.

The CDR3 sequence is CASSLGLGPHYEQYF. DNA for the CDR3: TGTGCCAGCAGCTTAGGGTTAGGGCCGCACTACGAGCAGTACTTC. V and J are TRBV7-2 and TRBJ2-7; D gene ambiguous. The V and J ends lost 1 base and 3 bases respectively, with 13 bases between them. CDR3 length equals 15 residues. The V gene's germline CDR1 is SGHTA and CDR2 FQGNSA.

The V and J genes are TRBV6-5 and TRBJ1-4; no firm D call. Germline CDR1 is MNHEY and CDR2 is SVGAGI. V was shortened by 2 bases and J by 6 bases, with 13 bases between the two germline ends. This CDR3 has 15 amino acids. The CDR3 protein is CASSYGGGWHEKLFF. The DNA of the CDR3 is TGTGCCAGCAGTTACGGTGGAGGGTGGCATGAAAAACTGTTTTTT.

The chain combines TRBV7-3 with TRBJ2-3, with unresolved D. This CDR3 contains 14 residues. Germline V gene sequence: CDR1 SGHTA, CDR2 FQGTGA. The V end lost 2 bases, the J end lost 2 bases, and 8 bases lay between the germline ends. CDR3 amino acids: CASSLDGNTDTQYF. The DNA for the CDR3 is TGTGCCAGCAGCTTAGATGGAAACACAGATACGCAGTATTTT. Based on the CDR3 plus reference TRBV7-3 and TRBJ2-3, the full variable domain is GAGVSQTPSNKVTEKGKYVELRCDPISGHTALYWYRQSLGQGPEFLIYFQGTGAADDSGLPNDRFFAVRPEGSVSTLKIQRTERGDSAVYLCASSLDGNTDTQYFGPGTRLTVL.

V gene TRBV10-3 combines with J gene TRBJ2-3; D possibly corresponds to TRBD1 (5 bases). V shed 0 bases and J shed 2 bases, with 15 bases lying between them. The CDR3 consists of 17 residues. Germline V gives CDR1 ENHRY, CDR2 SYGVKD. The CDR3 coding sequence is TGTGCCATCAGTGAGTCGACAGCCAAGATCCACACAGATACGCAGTATTTT. It is translated as CAISESTAKIHTDTQYF.

This clone has more than one count but fewer than ten. The chain uses TRBV5-1 and TRBJ2-7; TRBD1 agrees at 8 bases. V was clipped by 0 bases and J by 4 bases; unmatched bases: 3. CDR3 length equals 14 residues. Germline V gene lookup returns CDR1 SGHRS and CDR2 YFSETQ. CDR3 sequence (DNA): TGCGCCAGCAGCTTGGGACAGGGGATGTACGAGCAGTACTTC. Its protein is CASSLGQGMYEQYF.

This clone was seen only once. In DNA form, the CDR3 reads TGTGCCAGCTCACCGGGACCGGGAAACACTGAAGCTTTCTTT. Amino acids: CASSPGPGNTEAFF. The chain employs TRBV18 and TRBJ1-1; D might be TRBD1 (5 bases). CDR1 and CDR2 (germline): KGHSH, LQKENI. Trimming cost V 3 bases and J 2 bases, with 10 bases left between them. The CDR3 is made up of 14 amino acids. Filled out from reference TRBV18 and TRBJ1-1, the complete variable domain reads NAGVMQNPRHLVRRRGQEARLRCSPMKGHSHVYWYRQLPEEGLKFMVYLQKENIIDESGMPKERFSAEFPKEGPSILRIQQVVRGDSAAYFCASSPGPGNTEAFFGQGTRLTVV.

The chain joins TRBV19 to TRBJ2-2; tentative D call: TRBD2 (7 bases). The germline CDR1 and CDR2 sequences are LNHDA and SQIVND (reference sequence). Deletions cut 8 bases from V and 1 base from J, with 11 bases between. This CDR3 is 14 amino acids long. The CDR3 nucleotides are TGTGCCAGTCAGGGGAGGGGGAACACCGGGGAGCTGTTTTTT. Translating gives CASQGRGNTGELFF.

This chain connects TRBV6-1 to TRBJ1-5; maybe TRBD1 (5 bases). CDR1 MNHNS and CDR2 SASEGT come from the germline V gene. The CDR3 has 14 residues. Trimming cost V 9 bases and J 2 bases, with 14 bases left between them. CDR3 in amino acids: CASERGDGNQPQHF. CDR3 DNA: TGTGCCAGTGAGCGGGGCGACGGCAATCAGCCCCAGCATTTT.

A single count supports this clone. The gene calls are TRBV28 and TRBJ2-5; D is perhaps TRBD2 (6 bases). This CDR3 has 13 amino acids. Trimming took off 8 bases at V and 4 bases at J, with 14 bases between the two ends. Germline V CDR1 and CDR2: MDHEN, SYDVKM. The CDR3 spells CASGLTAIETQYF. The DNA of the CDR3 is TGTGCCAGCGGACTAACCGCAATAGAGACCCAGTACTTC.

In its sample, this clone was seen a few times. This chain joins TRBV2 and TRBJ1-2, with D tentatively TRBD1 (6 bases). This CDR3 has 13 amino acids. V was shortened by 3 bases and J by 7 bases, with 12 bases between the two germline ends. Germline CDR1 and CDR2: SNHLY and FYNNEI. In DNA form, the CDR3 reads TGTGCCAGCAGTGATATGGGGGCGCCTGGCTACACCTTC. Protein sequence: CASSDMGAPGYTF.

The CDR3 sequence is CASSLNLGTYGYTF. DNA of the CDR3: TGTGCCAGCAGTTTAAACTTGGGGACCTATGGCTACACCTTC. The chain carries TRBV28 and TRBJ1-2; D is perhaps TRBD1 (5 bases). CDR1 MDHEN and CDR2 SYDVKM come from the germline V gene. This CDR3 has 14 amino acids. Trimming cost V 2 bases and J 4 bases, with 11 bases left between them.

The rearrangement links TRBV5-6 to TRBJ2-1, with TRBD2 matching 8 bases. The CDR3 extends over 15 amino acids. J was trimmed by 4 bases and V by 3 bases; bases with no gene match: 6. Germline-derived CDR1 and CDR2 are SGHDT and YYEEEE. In DNA, the CDR3 is TGTGCCAGCAGCTCTTTAGCGGGACTATACAATGAGCAGTTCTTC. Its protein product is CASSSLAGLYNEQFF.